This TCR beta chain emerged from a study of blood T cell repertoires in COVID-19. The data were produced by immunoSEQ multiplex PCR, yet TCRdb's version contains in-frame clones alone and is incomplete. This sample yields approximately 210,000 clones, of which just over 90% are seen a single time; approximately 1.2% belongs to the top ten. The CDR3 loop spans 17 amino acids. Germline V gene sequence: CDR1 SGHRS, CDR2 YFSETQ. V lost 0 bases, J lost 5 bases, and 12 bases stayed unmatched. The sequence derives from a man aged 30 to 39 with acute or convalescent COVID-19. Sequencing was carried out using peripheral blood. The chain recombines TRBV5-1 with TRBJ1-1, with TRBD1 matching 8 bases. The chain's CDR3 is CASSLGQGATVRTEAFF. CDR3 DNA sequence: TGCGCCAGCAGCTTGGGGCAGGGGGCCACCGTGAGGACTGAAGCTTTCTTT.